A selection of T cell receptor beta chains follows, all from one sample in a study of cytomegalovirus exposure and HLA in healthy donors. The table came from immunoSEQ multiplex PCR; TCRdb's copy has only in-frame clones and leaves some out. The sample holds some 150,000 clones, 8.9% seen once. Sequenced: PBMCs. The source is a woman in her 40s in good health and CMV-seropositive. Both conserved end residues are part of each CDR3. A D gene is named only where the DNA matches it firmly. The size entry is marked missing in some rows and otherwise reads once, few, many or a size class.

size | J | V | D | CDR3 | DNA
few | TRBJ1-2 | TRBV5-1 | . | CASSLGGKGVEGYTF | TGCGCCAGCAGCCTGGGGGGAAAAGGGGTAGAAGGCTACACCTTC
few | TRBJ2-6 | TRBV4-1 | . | CASSHISGANVLTF | TGCGCCAGCAGCCATATCTCTGGGGCCAACGTCCTGACTTTC
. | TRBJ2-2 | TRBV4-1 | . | CASSQTLNTGELFF | TGCGCCAGCAGCCAGACTCTGAACACCGGGGAGCTGTTTTTT
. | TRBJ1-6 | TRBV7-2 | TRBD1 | CASSPNMGTGVSPLHF | TGTGCCAGCAGCCCGAACATGGGGACAGGGGTTTCACCTCTCCACTTT
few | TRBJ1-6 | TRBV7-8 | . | CASSPGVRGSPLHF | TGTGCCAGCAGCCCAGGGGTTCGGGGTTCACCCCTCCACTTT
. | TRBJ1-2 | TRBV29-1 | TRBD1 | CSVGQGFNYGYTF | TGCAGCGTTGGACAGGGCTTTAACTATGGCTACACCTTC
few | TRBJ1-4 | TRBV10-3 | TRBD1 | CAISGTGGEKLFF | TGTGCCATCAGTGGGACAGGAGGTGAAAAACTGTTTTTT
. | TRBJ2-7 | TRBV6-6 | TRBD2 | CASKAGLADYEQYF | TGTGCCAGCAAGGCTGGACTAGCGGATTACGAGCAGTACTTC
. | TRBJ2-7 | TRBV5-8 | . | CASTLIPGSIYEQYF | TGTGCCAGCACCTTGATACCCGGGTCCATCTACGAGCAGTACTTC
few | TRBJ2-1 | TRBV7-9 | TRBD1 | CASSLPQGMRDNEQFF | TGTGCCAGCAGCCTCCCACAGGGGATGAGGGACAATGAGCAGTTCTTC
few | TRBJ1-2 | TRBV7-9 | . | CASSLAEDYGYTF | TGTGCCAGCAGCTTAGCCGAGGACTATGGCTACACCTTC
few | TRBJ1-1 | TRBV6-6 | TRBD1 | CASSKTGARYTEAFF | TGTGCCAGCAGCAAAACAGGGGCACGCTACACTGAAGCTTTCTTT
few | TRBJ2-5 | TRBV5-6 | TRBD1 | CASSLESGTAKQETQYF | TGTGCCAGCAGCTTGGAATCGGGGACAGCCAAACAAGAGACCCAGTACTTC
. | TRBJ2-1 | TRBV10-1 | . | CASSERSGSHYNEQFF | TGCGCCAGCAGTGAGCGGTCCGGGAGCCATTACAATGAGCAGTTCTTC
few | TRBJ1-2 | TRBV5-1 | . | CASSFGQPGVYGYTF | TGCGCCAGCAGCTTCGGACAGCCAGGGGTATATGGCTACACCTTC
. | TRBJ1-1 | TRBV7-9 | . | CASSFPNSNTEAFF | TGTGCCAGCAGCTTTCCCAATTCGAACACTGAAGCTTTCTTT
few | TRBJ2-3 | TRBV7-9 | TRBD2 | CASRLGAGSTDTQYF | TGTGCCAGCAGACTAGGAGCGGGGAGTACAGATACGCAGTATTTT
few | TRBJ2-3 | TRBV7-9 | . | CASSPHRAGGVSTQYF | TGTGCCAGCAGCCCGCATCGAGCCGGGGGAGTGAGTACGCAGTATTTT
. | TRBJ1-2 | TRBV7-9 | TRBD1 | CASTEPTGVYGYTF | TGTGCCAGCACCGAGCCGACAGGGGTCTATGGCTACACCTTC
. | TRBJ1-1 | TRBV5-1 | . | CASSLTGPEAFF | TGCGCCAGCAGCTTGACTGGTCCTGAAGCTTTCTTT
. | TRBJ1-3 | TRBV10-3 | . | CAISETRGNTIYF | TGTGCCATCAGTGAGACGAGGGGAAACACCATATATTTT
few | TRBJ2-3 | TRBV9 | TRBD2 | CASSMGLAGLADTQYF | TGTGCCAGCAGCATGGGACTAGCGGGGTTGGCGGATACGCAGTATTTT
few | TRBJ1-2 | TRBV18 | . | CASSPVPARVAYGYTF | TGTGCCAGCTCACCAGTCCCAGCTCGTGTAGCCTATGGCTACACCTTC
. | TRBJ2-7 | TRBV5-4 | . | CASSRRSEHSYEQYF | TGTGCCAGCAGCCGGAGGTCAGAGCACTCCTACGAGCAGTACTTC
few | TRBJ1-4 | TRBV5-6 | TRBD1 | CASSTTTGPNEKLFF | TGTGCCAGCAGCACTACGACAGGGCCGAATGAAAAACTGTTTTTT
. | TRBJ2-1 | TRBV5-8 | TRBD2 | CASSVASGAYNEQFF | TGTGCCAGCAGCGTCGCTAGCGGGGCCTACAATGAGCAGTTCTTC
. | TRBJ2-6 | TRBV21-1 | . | CASSRSGTRPSGANVLTF | TGTGCCAGCAGCAGATCCGGGACACGGCCCTCTGGGGCCAACGTCCTGACTTTC
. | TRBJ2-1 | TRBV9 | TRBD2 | CASSSGLAGVNNEQFF | TGTGCCAGCAGCTCGGGACTAGCGGGGGTAAACAATGAGCAGTTCTTC
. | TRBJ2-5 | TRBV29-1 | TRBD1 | CSVVTGGGQTQYF | TGCAGCGTTGTCACAGGGGGCGGACAGACCCAGTACTTC
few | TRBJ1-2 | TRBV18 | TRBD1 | CASSSTGDGYTF | TGTGCCAGCTCATCGACAGGGGATGGCTACACCTTC
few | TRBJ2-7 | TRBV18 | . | CASSPRVTSSYEQYF | TGTGCCAGCTCACCCCGGGTCACTAGCTCCTACGAGCAGTACTTC
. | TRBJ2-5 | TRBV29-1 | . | CSVAVETQYF | TGCAGCGTTGCGGTGGAGACCCAGTACTTC
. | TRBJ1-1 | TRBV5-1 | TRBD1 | CASSTGQGANTEAFF | TGCGCCAGCAGCACAGGACAGGGGGCCAACACTGAAGCTTTCTTT
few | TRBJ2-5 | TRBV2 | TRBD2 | CASSETSGGAETQYF | TGTGCCAGCAGTGAAACTAGCGGGGGGGCAGAGACCCAGTACTTC
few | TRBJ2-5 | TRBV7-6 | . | CASSLEASLGETQYF | TGTGCCAGCAGCTTAGAGGCTAGCCTGGGGGAGACCCAGTACTTC
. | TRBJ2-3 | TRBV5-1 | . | CASSSDPSSTDTQYF | TGCGCCAGCAGCTCAGATCCTTCTAGCACAGATACGCAGTATTTT
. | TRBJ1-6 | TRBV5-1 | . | CASRGGQGNNSPLHF | TGCGCCAGCCGGGGTGGTCAGGGGAACAATTCACCCCTCCACTTT
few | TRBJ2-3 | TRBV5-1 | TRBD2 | CASSSGLAVSTDTQYF | TGCGCCAGCAGCTCGGGACTAGCGGTGAGCACAGATACGCAGTATTTT
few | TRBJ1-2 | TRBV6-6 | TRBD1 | CASSLPGQGRLGYTF | TGTGCCAGCAGTCTTCCGGGACAGGGGCGACTGGGCTACACCTTC
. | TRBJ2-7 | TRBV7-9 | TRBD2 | CASTPLAGSYEQYF | TGTGCCAGCACCCCGCTAGCGGGTTCCTACGAGCAGTACTTC
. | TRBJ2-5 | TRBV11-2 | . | CASSLEGQGFYLETQYF | TGTGCCAGCAGCTTAGAGGGGCAGGGGTTTTATTTAGAGACCCAGTACTTC
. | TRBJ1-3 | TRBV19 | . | CASSISRVQSSGNTIYF | TGTGCCAGTAGTATTTCGCGGGTCCAGAGCTCTGGAAACACCATATATTTT
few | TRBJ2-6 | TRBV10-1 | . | CASRLVGQPYSGANVLTF | TGCGCCAGCAGGCTGGTGGGGCAGCCTTACTCTGGGGCCAACGTCCTGACTTTC
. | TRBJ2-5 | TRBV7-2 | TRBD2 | CASSFQRGPQETQYF | TGTGCCAGCAGCTTCCAGCGGGGGCCTCAAGAGACCCAGTACTTC
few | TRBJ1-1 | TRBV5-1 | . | CASSSNGQSMNTEAFF | TGCGCCAGCAGCTCAAACGGACAGTCCATGAACACTGAAGCTTTCTTT
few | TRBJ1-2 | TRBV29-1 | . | CSVGANIYGYTF | TGCAGCGTTGGGGCGAACATCTATGGCTACACCTTC
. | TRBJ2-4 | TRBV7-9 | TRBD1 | CASSLGTAPGTGFYQYF | TGTGCCAGCAGCTTAGGGACCGCGCCGGGGACAGGGTTTTATCAGTACTTC
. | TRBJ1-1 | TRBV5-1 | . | CASSFGGSNTEAFF | TGCGCCAGCAGCTTCGGCGGATCGAACACTGAAGCTTTCTTT
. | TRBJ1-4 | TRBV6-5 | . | CASSPNQGLGEKLFF | TGTGCCAGCAGTCCCAATCAGGGATTAGGTGAAAAACTGTTTTTT
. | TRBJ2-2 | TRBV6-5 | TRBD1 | CASSSGTVNTGELFF | TGTGCCAGCAGTTCCGGGACAGTAAACACCGGGGAGCTGTTTTTT
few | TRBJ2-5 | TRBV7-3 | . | CASSLMPGLEETQYF | TGTGCCAGCAGCTTAATGCCCGGACTTGAAGAGACCCAGTACTTC